What follows are 21 T cell receptor beta chains derived from one specimen sequenced in a study of cytomegalovirus exposure and HLA in healthy donors. In the PCR, 60 Vbeta and 13 Jbeta primers were used. Some clones are missing from TCRdb's copy, which holds only in-frame ones; the method was immunoSEQ multiplex PCR. The sample has 170,000 or so clones; 80% are singletons. Sequencing was carried out using PBMCs. The receptors here all came from a man aged 30-40 years in good health and CMV-seropositive.

As for this clone: At one boundary the junction diverges from the germline segment, which might be a read error. The CDR3 nucleotides are TGTGCCAGCAGGGAAGGGACAGCTAACTATGGCTACACCTTC. Protein product: CASREGTANYGYTF. The chain has TRBV2 and TRBJ1-2, with 7 nucleotides matching TRBD1. The CDR3 runs 14 residues. Germline V gives CDR1 SNHLY, CDR2 FYNNEI.

The sample holds a few counts of this clone. The CDR3 nucleotides are TGTGCCAGCAGCGTCGGGACTAGGGGTCACGAGCAGTACTTC. Its protein is CASSVGTRGHEQYF. The rearrangement joins TRBV9 to TRBJ2-7; 8 nucleotides line up with TRBD2. Germline trimming cut 2 bases from V and 5 bases from J; bases unmatched to any gene: 6. Germline V gives CDR1 SGDLS, CDR2 YYNGEE. The CDR3 length is 14 residues.

The CDR3 nucleotides are TGTGCCAGCAGCTTAGGGACCCGCCGGGGGGGCGGGGAGACCCAGTACTTC. Translating it yields CASSLGTRRGGGETQYF. The chain is built from TRBV7-2 and TRBJ2-5, with 8 nucleotides matching TRBD2. There are 17 residues in the CDR3. V dropped 1 base and J dropped 5; count of bases not matched to a gene: 12. Germline values: CDR1 SGHTA, CDR2 FQGNSA.

The chain employs TRBV5-1 and TRBJ2-1, with 9 nucleotides matching TRBD2. The CDR3 spans 16 residues. Germline lookup yields CDR1 SGHRS and CDR2 YFSETQ. Trimming took 7 bases from V and 5 from J; bases not matched to a gene: 13. CDR3 sequence (DNA): TGCGCCAGCTGCCCTCGTAGCGGGAGATTGAACAATGAGCAGTTCTTC. It yields the protein CASCPRSGRLNNEQFF. Full variable domain (outside the CDR3, taken from reference TRBV5-1 and TRBJ2-1): KAGVTQTPRYLIKTRGQQVTLSCSPISGHRSVSWYQQTPGQGLQFLFEYFSETQRNKGNFPGRFSGRQFSNSRSEMNVSTLELGDSALYLCASCPRSGRLNNEQFFGPGTRLTVL.

The V gene is TRBV11-2, the J gene TRBJ2-7; D call uncertain. This CDR3 comprises 12 residues. V was pared by 8 bases and J by 7 bases, with 15 bases between. CDR1 and CDR2 (germline): SGHAT, FQNNGV. CDR3 sequence reads: CASGVGGLEQYF. Written as DNA, the CDR3 is TGTGCCAGCGGAGTCGGTGGATTGGAGCAGTACTTC.

In DNA, the CDR3 is TGCGCCAGCAGCTTAACGACCGGAGATAATTCACCCCTCCACTTT. Translated, it gives CASSLTTGDNSPLHF. This chain joins TRBV5-1 and TRBJ1-6; D is ambiguous. There are 15 residues in the CDR3. V was cut by 2 bases and J by 5 bases, with 11 bases left in between. Germline V lookup: CDR1 SGHRS, CDR2 YFSETQ. The variable domain in full, with the rest retrieved from reference TRBV5-1 and TRBJ1-6, is KAGVTQTPRYLIKTRGQQVTLSCSPISGHRSVSWYQQTPGQGLQFLFEYFSETQRNKGNFPGRFSGRQFSNSRSEMNVSTLELGDSALYLCASSLTTGDNSPLHFGNGTRLTVT.

Only one count was recorded for this clone. V is TRBV7-9 and J is TRBJ2-2; a possible D gene is TRBD2 (6 bases). The CDR3 length is 18 residues. Germline-derived CDR1 and CDR2 are SEHNR and FQNEAQ (reference sequence). Trimming stripped 7 bases from V and 4 bases from J, with 25 bases between. CDR3 region: CASTYSAGLGVGTGELFF. CDR3 sequence (DNA): TGTGCCAGCACCTACTCGGCGGGGTTGGGGGTTGGCACCGGGGAGCTGTTTTTT.

As to this clone: Within the sample, other DNA sequences also encode this same CDR3. This chain links TRBV19 with TRBJ1-1; perhaps TRBD1 as D (6 bases). CDR3 size: 14 residues. Between the trimmed V and J ends, which lost 2 bases and 1 base, there was a span of 8 bases. CDR1 is LNHDA and CDR2 is SQIVND in the germline V gene (reference sequence). CDR3 sequence reads: CASSIRTENTEAFF. CDR3 nucleotide sequence: TGTGCCAGTAGTATACGGACAGAGAACACTGAAGCTTTCTTT.

The genes are TRBV6-5 and TRBJ2-7, with 7 bases identical to TRBD1. The J segment lost 4 bases and the V segment lost 3 bases, leaving 6 bases of the junction unmatched. This CDR3 contains 14 residues. The V gene's germline CDR1 is MNHEY and CDR2 SVGAGI. Here the CDR3 DNA reads TGTGCCAGCAGTTATTCTACAGGGGCTTACGAGCAGTACTTC. Amino acid sequence: CASSYSTGAYEQYF.

CDR3 sequence (DNA): TGCGCCAGCAAACCAGAAGGGGGGGTTCCCACAGATACGCAGTATTTT. The encoded protein is CASKPEGGVPTDTQYF. J is TRBJ2-3 and V is TRBV4-3; TRBD2 might be the D (7 bases). This CDR3 has 16 amino acids. V shed 7 bases and J shed 2 bases, with 19 bases lying between them. The germline CDR1 and CDR2 sequences are LGHNA and YSLEER.

The V gene is TRBV4-1, the J gene TRBJ1-1; the D is unclear. The CDR3 loop spans 15 amino acids. From germline, CDR1 is MGHRA and CDR2 YSYEKL. V lost 0 bases and J lost 0, with 8 bases in between. CDR3 sequence reads: CASSQEAFLNTEAFF. The CDR3 nucleotides read TGCGCCAGCAGCCAAGAGGCTTTTCTGAACACTGAAGCTTTCTTT.

The J gene is TRBJ2-7, the V gene TRBV14; 13 bases align to TRBD2. Germline CDR1 SGHDN, CDR2 FVKESK. The CDR3 contains 16 residues. V lost 4 bases and J lost 2; bases outside the gene matches: 5. This CDR3 is CASSPTSGRAPYEQYF. The CDR3 DNA follows: TGTGCCAGCAGCCCAACTAGCGGGAGGGCTCCCTACGAGCAGTACTTC.

This clone showed up just a few times. V and J are TRBV9 and TRBJ1-2, with 9 bases fitting TRBD1. V lost 0 bases to trimming and J lost 4 bases; unmatched junction nucleotides: 7. Germline CDR1 and CDR2: SGDLS and YYNGEE. The CDR3 has 16 residues. CDR3 sequence: CASSVVGTGIPYGYTF. CDR3 bases: TGTGCCAGCAGCGTAGTGGGGACAGGGATCCCCTATGGCTACACCTTC.

This sequence joins TRBV5-5 and TRBJ1-2, with a possible D match to TRBD1 (6 bases). V shed 4 bases and J shed 8 bases, with 18 bases lying between them. The CDR3 runs to 14 residues. Germline loops: CDR1 SGHKS, CDR2 YYEKEE (reference sequence). This CDR3 is CASSLPGGAEGYTF. In DNA form, the CDR3 reads TGTGCCAGCAGCCTCCCGGGGGGGGCAGAGGGCTACACCTTC. The full variable domain, with the rest looked up from reference TRBV5-5 and TRBJ1-2, is DAGVTQSPTHLIKTRGQQVTLRCSPISGHKSVSWYQQVLGQGPQFIFQYYEKEERGRGNFPDRFSARQFPNYSSELNVNALLLGDSALYLCASSLPGGAEGYTFGSGTRLTVV.

This clone has a single count. The chain couples TRBV29-1 to TRBJ1-3, with D possibly being TRBD1 (6 bases). The germline CDR1 and CDR2 sequences are SQVTM and ANQGSEA. The CDR3 runs 13 residues. Trimming took off 2 bases at V and 5 bases at J, with 10 bases between the two ends. CDR3 sequence (DNA): TGCAGCGTTGAAAGCACAGGGAGAAACACCATATATTTT. This codes for CSVESTGRNTIYF.

V usage is TRBV19 and J usage is TRBJ2-1; D remains ambiguous. Germline assignment: CDR1 LNHDA and CDR2 SQIVND (reference sequence). With 8 bases removed from V and 0 bases from J, the gap between germline ends came to 8 bases. There are 13 residues in the CDR3. CDR3 in amino acids: CASSAVSYNEQFF. Here the CDR3 DNA reads TGTGCCAGTTCCGCGGTCTCCTACAATGAGCAGTTCTTC. The complete variable domain, with remaining parts taken from reference TRBV19 and TRBJ2-1, reads DGGITQSPKYLFRKEGQNVTLSCEQNLNHDAMYWYRQDPGQGLRLIYYSQIVNDFQKGDIAEGYSVSREKKESFPLTVTSAQKNPTAFYLCASSAVSYNEQFFGPGTRLTVL.

CDR3 loop: CASSVQGDGELFF. DNA for the CDR3: TGTGCCAGCAGCGTACAGGGGGACGGGGAGCTGTTTTTT. The chain employs TRBV27 and TRBJ2-2, with 8 bases lining up with TRBD1. The CDR3 spans 13 residues. Trimming took 6 bases from V and 7 from J; bases not matched to a gene: 4. Germline V lookup: CDR1 MNHEY, CDR2 SMNVEV (reference sequence).

The chain joins TRBV6-1 to TRBJ2-1; maybe TRBD1 (6 bases). Trimming shortened V by 10 bases and J by 9 bases, and 16 bases separated the two germline ends. In germline, CDR1 is MNHNS, CDR2 SASEGT. The CDR3 has 12 amino acids. The DNA of the CDR3 is TGTGCCACCTGGAGGCAGGGGATTGAGCAGTTCTTC. Its protein product is CATWRQGIEQFF.

V and J are TRBV6-5 and TRBJ1-1; D is possibly TRBD1 (5 bases). Deletions cut 2 bases from V and 8 bases from J, with 12 bases between. This CDR3 is 13 amino acids long. Germline CDR1 and CDR2: MNHEY and SVGAGI. This CDR3 is CASSYQGLTEAFF. The DNA of the CDR3 is TGTGCCAGCAGTTACCAGGGCCTTACCGAAGCTTTCTTT.

V is TRBV11-3 and J is TRBJ1-1; 9 positions match TRBD1. This CDR3 has 13 residues. V lost 11 bases to trimming and J lost 5 bases; unmatched junction nucleotides: 9. Germline lookup yields CDR1 SGHNT and CDR2 YENEEA. CDR3 nucleotides: TGTGCCGTCACAGGGGGCGCGGGGACTGAAGCTTTCTTT. It specifies CAVTGGAGTEAFF.

This clone was recorded at least ten times. V gene TRBV4-1 combines with J gene TRBJ2-3; maybe TRBD2 (6 bases). With 1 base removed from V and 2 bases from J, the gap between germline ends came to 13 bases. This CDR3 has 16 residues. Germline CDR1 and CDR2: MGHRA and YSYEKL. CDR3 amino acids: CASSQGRDLNTDTQYF. For the CDR3, the DNA is TGCGCCAGCAGCCAAGGAAGGGACTTAAACACAGATACGCAGTATTTT.